These T cell receptor beta chains were read from a single sample in a study of shared clonotypes between healthy human individuals. Sequenced by immunoSEQ multiplex PCR; TCRdb stores in-frame clones only, minus some. The repertoire holds around 550,000 clones, with 90% to 97% as singletons. Sequences were obtained from naive CD4+ T cells sorted from blood. The receptors were sampled from a woman aged 25 to 45 in good health. CDR3s leave out the opening cysteine and the closing phenylalanine or tryptophan.

>TRBJ1-6|TRBV6-1
ASSGTGDNSPLH
>TRBJ2-7|TRBV30
AWSWVEDEQY
>TRBJ2-5|TRBV6-1
ASSGTGWTQY
>TRBJ2-1|TRBV19
ASTLTGVGHNEQF
>TRBJ2-7|TRBV28
ASSLLGLADSYEQY
>TRBJ2-5|TRBV18
ASSLSGETQY
>TRBJ2-5|TRBV29-1
SDRLAGGRSQY
>TRBJ1-3|TRBV4-1
ASSQVRGGTGNTIY
>TRBJ2-5|TRBV29-1
SGQTGGLETQY
>TRBJ2-7|TRBV11-2
ASRHVLFNEQY
>TRBJ1-3|TRBV28
ASIASTSGNTIY
>TRBJ1-5|TRBV28
ASSLPNQPQH
>TRBJ1-2|TRBV5-1
ASSLANRVYGYT
>TRBJ1-1|TRBV29-1
SDEVGLSSEAF
>TRBJ2-6|TRBV28
ASISGVGSGANVLT
>TRBJ2-5|TRBV11-2
ASRQLAGKETQY
>TRBJ1-5|TRBV28
ASNPGQGGTQPQH
>TRBJ2-7|TRBV4-1
ASSPWTGRTYEQY
>TRBJ1-2|TRBV28
ASSGEGGYT
>-|TRBV28
ASLTGSYEQY
>TRBJ2-6|TRBV6-4
ASSGRAGANVLT
>TRBJ2-5|TRBV7-6
ASKVLASQETQY